A selection of T cell receptor beta chains follows, all from one sample in a study of beta chain features in type 1 diabetes. The data were produced by immunoSEQ multiplex PCR, yet TCRdb's version contains in-frame clones alone and is incomplete. The sample shows 390,000 or so clones, approximately 15% of them seen only once. The sequencing input was naive CD4+ T cells from blood. The receptors come from a man aged 30 to 39 in good health. Each CDR3 is given with its conserved first and last residue. Fields, in order: V gene, CDR3 protein.

TRBV7-3,CASSLGLVGQEETQYF
TRBV9,CASSVGSRYNEQFF
TRBV14,CASSQVAGALTGELFF
TRBV9,CASSVGQAFNEKLFF
TRBV9,CASSVAVPSGELFF
TRBV5-4,CASRTLGSYNEQFF
TRBV18,CASSPIATSYNEQFF
TRBV2,CASSPGLAFNEQFF
TRBV4-1,CASSQEGTGHTQYF
TRBV7-2,CASSTGLISGANVLTF
TRBV7-2,CASSLAELAGGPTDTQYF
TRBV7-9,CASSFPGLQAFF
TRBV6-1,CASLAGVANIQYF
TRBV25-1,CASSDPDRGRFEAFF
TRBV7-2,CASSFFRDRSSYNEQFF
TRBV9,CASSAVSGRGTEAFF
TRBV29-1,CSGIHAIGAFF
TRBV9,CASTLGGGSSGANVLTF
TRBV11-2,CASSPHRGTSGGIQETQYF
TRBV11-2,CASSFQGLGMETQYF
TRBV7-9,CASSPRGLAGFETQYF
TRBV5-1,CASSLRIVGLETQYF
TRBV27,CASSLTGGIPYNEQFF